This T cell receptor beta chain was sequenced in a study of CD8+ T cells in alopecia areata. As to treatment: oral pan-JAK inhibitor, 5-10 mg twice daily. V shed 1 base and J 10 bases; nucleotides not matched to a gene: 7. This CDR3 is 16 amino acids long. Germline V CDR1 and CDR2: SGHTA, FQGTGA. The sequencing template was cDNA reverse transcribed from extracted RNA. Clones were sequenced by immunoSEQ multiplex PCR, and TCRdb holds only the in-frame ones, with some missing. Among some 200,000 clones listed, about three fifths were seen once. This clone was counted between two and nine times. This chain connects TRBV7-3 to TRBJ2-1, with TRBD2 matching 13 bases. The receptor was derived from a human donor with alopecia areata. The material sequenced was CD4+ T cells sorted from blood, taken at week 4, from a patient treated with tofacitinib. The CDR3 DNA sequence: TGTGCCAGCAGCTTAAATAGGGGACTAGCGGGGACCGAGCAGTTCTTC. Translating it yields CASSLNRGLAGTEQFF.